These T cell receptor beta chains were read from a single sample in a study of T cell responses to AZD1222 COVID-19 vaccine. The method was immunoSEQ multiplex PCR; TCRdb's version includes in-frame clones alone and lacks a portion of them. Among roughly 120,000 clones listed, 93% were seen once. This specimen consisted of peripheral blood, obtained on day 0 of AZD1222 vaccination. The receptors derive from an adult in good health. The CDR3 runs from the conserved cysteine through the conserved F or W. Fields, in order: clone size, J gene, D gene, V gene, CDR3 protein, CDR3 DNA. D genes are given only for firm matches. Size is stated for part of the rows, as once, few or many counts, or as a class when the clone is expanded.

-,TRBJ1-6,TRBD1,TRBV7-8,CASSWTGYNSPLHF,TGTGCCAGCAGCTGGACAGGTTATAATTCACCCCTCCACTTT
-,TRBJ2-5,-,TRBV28,CASSLMETQYF,TGTGCCAGCAGTTTGATGGAGACCCAGTACTTC
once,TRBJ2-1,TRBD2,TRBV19,CASSMRASGRREQFF,TGTGCCAGTAGTATGCGGGCTAGCGGGAGGAGAGAGCAGTTCTTC
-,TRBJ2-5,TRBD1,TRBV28,CASSLDRDSPRPRQETQYF,TGTGCCAGCAGTTTAGACAGGGATTCTCCTAGACCCCGCCAAGAGACCCAGTACTTC
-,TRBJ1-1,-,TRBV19,CASSVREGPNTEAFF,TGTGCCAGTAGTGTAAGGGAGGGGCCGAACACTGAAGCTTTCTTT
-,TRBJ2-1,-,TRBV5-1,CASSLAQMHYNEQFF,TGCGCCAGCAGCTTGGCCCAGATGCACTACAATGAGCAGTTCTTC
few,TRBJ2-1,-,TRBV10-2,CACLLGESYNEQFF,TGCGCCTGCTTATTGGGAGAGTCCTACAATGAGCAGTTCTTC
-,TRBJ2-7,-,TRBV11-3,CASSPTSGEQYF,TGTGCCAGCAGCCCTACGTCGGGGGAGCAGTACTTC
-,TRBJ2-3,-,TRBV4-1,CASSHPGTTDTQYF,TGCGCCAGCAGCCACCCCGGGACCACAGATACGCAGTATTTT
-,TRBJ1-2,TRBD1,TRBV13,CASSLTGGGARYGYTF,TGTGCCAGCAGCTTGACAGGGGGAGGTGCTAGATATGGCTACACCTTC
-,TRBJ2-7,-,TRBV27,CASSPDFSHYEQYF,TGTGCCAGCAGTCCGGACTTTTCACACTACGAGCAGTACTTC
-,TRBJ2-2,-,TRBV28,CASSTLPGPGELFF,TGTGCCAGCAGCACCCTTCCAGGGCCCGGGGAGCTGTTTTTT
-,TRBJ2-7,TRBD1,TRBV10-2,CASHLTGGFEQYF,TGCGCCAGTCACCTTACAGGGGGCTTCGAGCAGTACTTC
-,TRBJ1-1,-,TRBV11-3,CASSLEQGTEAFF,TGTGCCAGCAGCTTAGAGCAGGGAACTGAAGCTTTCTTT
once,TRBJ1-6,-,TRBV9,CASSVRNSPLHF,TGTGCCAGCAGCGTACGTAATTCACCCCTCCACTTT
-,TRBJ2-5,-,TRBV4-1,CASSQGIQETQYF,TGCGCCAGCAGCCAAGGCATTCAAGAGACCCAGTACTTC
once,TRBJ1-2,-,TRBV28,CASSSTANYGYTF,TGTGCCAGCAGTTCGACAGCTAACTATGGCTACACCTTC
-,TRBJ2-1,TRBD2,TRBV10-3,CAISDTSGRAGSNEQFF,TGTGCCATCAGTGATACTAGCGGGAGGGCCGGGTCAAATGAGCAGTTCTTC
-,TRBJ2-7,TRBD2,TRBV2,CASSTRASGNYEQYF,TGTGCCAGCAGTACTCGGGCTAGCGGGAACTACGAGCAGTACTTC
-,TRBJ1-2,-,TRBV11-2,CASSPGVYRENYTF,TGTGCCAGCAGCCCAGGGGTCTACAGGGAAAACTACACCTTC
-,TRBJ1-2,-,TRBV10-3,CAISEGSQNYGYTF,TGTGCCATCAGTGAGGGAAGCCAGAACTATGGCTACACCTTC
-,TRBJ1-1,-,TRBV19,CASSIDGAGAGAFF,TGTGCCAGTAGTATAGATGGGGCAGGGGCTGGAGCTTTCTTT
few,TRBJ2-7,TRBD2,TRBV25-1,CATQYGGAYEQYF,TGTGCCACCCAGTACGGGGGGGCCTACGAGCAGTACTTC
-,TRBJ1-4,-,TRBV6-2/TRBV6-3,CASSYRRLFMFF,TGTGCCAGCAGTTACCGCAGACTCTTTATGTTTTTT
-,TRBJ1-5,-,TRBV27,CASSMQGYNQPQHF,TGTGCCAGCAGTATGCAGGGTTACAATCAGCCCCAGCATTTT
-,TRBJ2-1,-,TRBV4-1,CASSSPIKGGSYNEQFF,TGCGCCAGCAGCTCACCAATAAAGGGGGGCTCCTACAATGAGCAGTTCTTC
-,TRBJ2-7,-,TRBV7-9,CASSHPLRAYEQYF,TGTGCCAGCAGCCACCCTTTGCGGGCCTACGAGCAGTACTTC
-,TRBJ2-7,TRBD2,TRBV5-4,CASSFLAGGAYEQYF,TGTGCCAGCAGCTTTCTAGCGGGAGGAGCCTACGAGCAGTACTTC
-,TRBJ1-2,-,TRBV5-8,CASSFRGGRQTNYGYTF,TGTGCCAGCAGCTTTCGGGGGGGAAGGCAAACTAACTATGGCTACACCTTC
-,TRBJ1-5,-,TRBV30,CAWSADGTPNQPQHF,TGTGCCTGGAGCGCCGACGGGACTCCAAATCAGCCCCAGCATTTT
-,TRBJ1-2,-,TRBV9,CASSVLGGYGYTF,TGTGCCAGCAGCGTCCTGGGGGGCTATGGCTACACCTTC
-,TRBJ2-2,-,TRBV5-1,CASSEVGTGELFF,TGCGCCAGCAGCGAGGTCGGCACCGGGGAGCTGTTTTTT
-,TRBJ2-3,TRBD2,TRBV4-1,CASSQDPGLATVGTDTQYF,TGCGCCAGCAGCCAAGATCCGGGACTAGCCACCGTGGGAACAGATACGCAGTATTTT
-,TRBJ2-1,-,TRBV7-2,CASSLRQAGSYNEQFF,TGTGCCAGCAGCCTTAGACAGGCGGGCTCCTACAATGAGCAGTTCTTC
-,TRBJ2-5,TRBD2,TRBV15,CATSRDPGLAGETQYF,TGTGCCACCAGCAGAGACCCTGGACTAGCGGGAGAGACCCAGTACTTC
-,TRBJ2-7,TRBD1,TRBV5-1,CASSYIQGALHYPPREQYF,TGCGCCAGCAGCTACATACAGGGGGCCCTACATTACCCACCACGAGAGCAGTACTTC
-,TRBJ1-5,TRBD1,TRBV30,CAWQQGTGQPQHF,TGTGCCTGGCAACAGGGGACCGGGCAGCCCCAGCATTTT
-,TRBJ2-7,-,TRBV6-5,CASSFKAGVGYEQYF,TGTGCCAGCAGTTTCAAGGCAGGGGTGGGGTACGAGCAGTACTTC
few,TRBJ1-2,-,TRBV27,CASSAGLTSRGYTF,TGTGCCAGCAGTGCGGGACTGACGAGTCGAGGCTACACCTTC
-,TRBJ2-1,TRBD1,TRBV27,CASRPTGAFSYNEQFF,TGTGCCAGCAGGCCGACAGGGGCCTTCTCCTACAATGAGCAGTTCTTC
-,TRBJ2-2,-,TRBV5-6,CASSFVNTGELFF,TGTGCCAGCAGCTTTGTGAACACCGGGGAGCTGTTTTTT
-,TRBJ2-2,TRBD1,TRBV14,CASSPGGQFNTGELFF,TGTGCCAGCAGCCCAGGGGGACAGTTTAATACCGGGGAGCTGTTTTTT
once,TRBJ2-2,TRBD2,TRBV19,CASKREANTGELFF,TGTGCCAGTAAGCGGGAGGCGAACACCGGGGAGCTGTTTTTT
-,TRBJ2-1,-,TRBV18,CASSPGPIYNEQFF,TGTGCCAGCTCACCAGGACCAATTTACAATGAGCAGTTCTTC
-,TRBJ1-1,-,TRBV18,CASSPPTGIYGSNTEAFF,TGTGCCAGCTCACCACCGACAGGAATCTATGGTTCGAACACTGAAGCTTTCTTT
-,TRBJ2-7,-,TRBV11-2,CASSLFGSIYEQYF,TGTGCCAGCAGCTTATTCGGGAGTATCTACGAGCAGTACTTC
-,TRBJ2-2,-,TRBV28,CASSLWVPTGELFF,TGTGCCAGCAGTTTGTGGGTGCCCACCGGGGAGCTGTTTTTT
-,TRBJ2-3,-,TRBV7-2,CASSRTVPVTDTQYF,TGTGCCAGCAGCCGGACAGTGCCGGTGACAGATACGCAGTATTTT
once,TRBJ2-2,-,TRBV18,CASQAGELFF,TGTGCCAGCCAGGCAGGGGAGCTGTTTTTT
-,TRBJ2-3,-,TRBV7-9,CASRKTGTDTQYF,TGTGCCAGCAGGAAGACAGGAACAGATACGCAGTATTTT
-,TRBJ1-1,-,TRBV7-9,CASALNAEETEAFF,TGTGCCAGCGCGCTAAATGCGGAAGAGACTGAAGCTTTCTTT
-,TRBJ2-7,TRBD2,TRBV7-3,CASSPPGTRGGQYF,TGTGCCAGCAGTCCTCCGGGAACTCGCGGGGGTCAGTACTTC
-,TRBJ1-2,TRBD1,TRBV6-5,CASTAGGEDYGYTF,TGTGCCAGCACCGCAGGGGGCGAGGACTATGGCTACACCTTC
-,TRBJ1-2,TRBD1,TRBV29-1,CSVGGTGRNYGYTF,TGCAGCGTAGGGGGGACAGGTAGAAACTATGGCTACACCTTC
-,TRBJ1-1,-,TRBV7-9,CASSLAGADKVPFF,TGTGCCAGCAGCTTAGCGGGGGCAGACAAGGTCCCTTTCTTT